One sample yielded the 7 T cell receptor beta chains listed below, sequenced in a study of T cells after yellow fever vaccination (dated by TCRdb to about 2019). Libraries were constructed by 5' RACE. The sequencer listed for this sample is Illumina NovaSeq 6000. Using fastp at Q25 and MiXCR, TCRdb reprocessed the public reads and kept productive beta chains. Entries that share a CDR3 protein sequence are merged under the most common genes and DNA. Here the sample has around 300,000 distinct CDR3 sequences; around 4.4% occur a single time. Clones ranked in the top ten supply approximately 19% of the sample. The sample's treatment or condition label is to be understood as: live attenuated yellow fever vaccine strain. The sample was PBMCs, taken 15 days after the yellow fever booster vaccination. The receptors shown here come from a man between 18 and 29 years old who received the YFV17D yellow fever vaccine.

This clonotype was seen repeatedly, ten times or more. V and J are TRBV12-3 or TRBV12-4 and TRBJ2-7, with 7 bases identical to TRBD1. CDR3 length equals 12 residues. V lost 3 bases, J lost 6 bases, and 2 bases stayed unmatched. The CDR3 nucleotides read TGTGCCAGCAGTTTGTCAGGGGGCGAGCAGTACGTC. It specifies CASSLSGGEQYV.

This clonotype occurred a few times. This chain uses TRBV6-1 with TRBJ2-1, with TRBD2 identical over 11 bases. After removal of 2 bases from V and 8 bases from J, the junction contained 11 bases not matched to a gene. This CDR3 is 17 amino acids long. CDR1 MNHNS and CDR2 SASEGT come from the germline V gene. DNA for the CDR3: TGTGCCAGCAGTGAAATTGGTCTAGCGGGGGGCAGGGATGAGCAGTTCTTC. This translates into CASSEIGLAGGRDEQFF.

This clonotype has a count of ten or more. The chain links TRBV5-1 to TRBJ1-6; D is perhaps TRBD1 (6 bases). Germline-derived CDR1 and CDR2 are SGHRS and YFSETQ. Trimming removed 3 bases at V and 7 bases at J, with 8 bases between. The CDR3 has 13 residues. In nucleotides, the CDR3 is TGCGCCAGCAGCTCTCAGGGGAATTCACCCCTCCACTTT. This gives the protein CASSSQGNSPLHF. The full variable domain, in which reference TRBV5-1 and TRBJ1-6 provide the parts outside the CDR3, is KAGVTQTPRYLIKTRGQQVTLSCSPISGHRSVSWYQQTPGQGLQFLFEYFSETQRNKGNFPGRFSGRQFSNSRSEMNVSTLELGDSALYLCASSSQGNSPLHFGNGTRLTVT.

This clonotype was observed at least ten times. The genes are TRBV24-1 and TRBJ2-4; D might be TRBD1 (6 bases). This CDR3 contains 18 residues. CDR1 KGHDR and CDR2 SFDVKD come from the germline V gene. The V end lost 3 bases, the J end lost 0 bases, and 17 bases lay between the germline ends. CDR3 DNA sequence: TGTGCCACCAGTGATCGTAAACAGGGTTGGGTAGCCAAAAACATTCAGTACTTC. Translated, it gives CATSDRKQGWVAKNIQYF.

The rearrangement uses TRBV5-5 and TRBJ2-5; no firm D call. V was clipped by 4 bases and J by 2 bases, with 15 bases between them. CDR1 is SGHKS, CDR2 YYEKEE, per germline (reference sequence). This CDR3 has 15 amino acids. CDR3 region: CASSPGSQIQETQYF. In nucleotides, the CDR3 is TGTGCCAGCAGCCCCGGGTCTCAGATTCAAGAGACCCAGTACTTC.

This clonotype was recorded many times. The J gene is TRBJ2-5, the V gene TRBV6-5; a weak D match, TRBD1 (5 bases). Germline V lookup: CDR1 MNHEY, CDR2 SVGAGI. The CDR3 totals 15 residues. Between the trimmed V and J ends, which lost 4 bases and 2 bases, there was a span of 14 bases. The CDR3 DNA is TGTGCCAGCAGTTCCCTAAACGACAGACAAGAGACCCAGTACTTC. Translated, it gives CASSSLNDRQETQYF.

The gene calls are TRBV7-6 and TRBJ2-2; D is ambiguous. The CDR3 runs 15 residues. Per germline, CDR1 SGHVS and CDR2 FNYEAQ. Trimming removed 4 bases at V and 4 bases at J, with 13 bases between. CDR3 DNA sequence: TGTGCCAGCAGCTCCCCGGTGGTACCCACCGGGGAGCTGTTTTTT. This encodes CASSSPVVPTGELFF.